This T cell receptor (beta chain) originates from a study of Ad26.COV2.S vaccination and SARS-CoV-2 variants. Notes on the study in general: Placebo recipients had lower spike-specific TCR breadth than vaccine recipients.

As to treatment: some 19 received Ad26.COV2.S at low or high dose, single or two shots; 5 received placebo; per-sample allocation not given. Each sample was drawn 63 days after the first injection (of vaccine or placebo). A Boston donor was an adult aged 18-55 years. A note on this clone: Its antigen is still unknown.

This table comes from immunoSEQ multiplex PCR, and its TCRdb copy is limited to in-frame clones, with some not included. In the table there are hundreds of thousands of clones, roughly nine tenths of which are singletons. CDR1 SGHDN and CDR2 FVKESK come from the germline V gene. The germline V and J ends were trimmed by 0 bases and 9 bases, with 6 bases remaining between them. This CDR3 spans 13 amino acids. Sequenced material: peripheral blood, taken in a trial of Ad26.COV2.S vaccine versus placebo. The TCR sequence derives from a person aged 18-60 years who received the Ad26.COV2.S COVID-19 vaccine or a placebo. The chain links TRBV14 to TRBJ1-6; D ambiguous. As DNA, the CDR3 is TGTGCCAGCAGCCAAGAGGGAATTTCACCCCTCCACTTT. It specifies CASSQEGISPLHF. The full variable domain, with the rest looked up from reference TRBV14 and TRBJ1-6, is EAGVTQFPSHSVIEKGQTVTLRCDPISGHDNLYWYRRVMGKEIKFLLHFVKESKQDESGMPNNRFLAERTGGTYSTLKVQPAELEDSGVYFCASSQEGISPLHFGNGTRLTVT.